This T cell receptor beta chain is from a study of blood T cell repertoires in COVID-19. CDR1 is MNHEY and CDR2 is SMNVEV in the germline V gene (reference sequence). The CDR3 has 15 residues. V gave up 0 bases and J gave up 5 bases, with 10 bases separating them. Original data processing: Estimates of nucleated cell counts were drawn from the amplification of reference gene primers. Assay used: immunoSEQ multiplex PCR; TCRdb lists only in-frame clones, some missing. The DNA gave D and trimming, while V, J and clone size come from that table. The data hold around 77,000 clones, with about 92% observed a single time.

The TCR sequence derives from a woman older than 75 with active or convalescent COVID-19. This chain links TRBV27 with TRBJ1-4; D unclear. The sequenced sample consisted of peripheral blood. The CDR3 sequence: CASSLSTGSNEKLFF. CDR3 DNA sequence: TGTGCCAGCAGTTTATCGACTGGGTCGAATGAAAAACTGTTTTTT.